Listed here are 17 T cell receptor beta chains from one sample, sequenced in a study of shared T cell receptors in the human thymus. Only in-frame clones appear in the TCRdb table, and some are missing; sequencing was by immunoSEQ multiplex PCR. This repertoire shows approximately 580,000 clones, more than 75% found once; its top ten account for roughly 0.013%. These data also featured in a second study, about human thymus T cells.

The sequenced sample was thymocytes. The receptors were gathered from a boy less than two years old with a congenital heart defect.

This clone was recorded once. The chain recombines TRBV15 with TRBJ2-2; the match to TRBD2 covers 7 bases. This CDR3 comprises 14 residues. Germline CDR1 LNHNV, CDR2 YYDKDF (reference sequence). With 3 bases clipped from V and 7 bases from J, the junction kept 5 bases outside the gene matches. The CDR3 is CATSRACGGGELFF. The CDR3 DNA is TGTGCCACCAGCAGGGCTTGCGGGGGCGGGGAGCTGTTTTTT.

Only a few counts were recorded for this clone. The chain uses TRBV28 and TRBJ1-5, with D uncertain. Germline assignment: CDR1 MDHEN and CDR2 SYDVKM. The V end lost 3 bases, the J end lost 4 bases, and 7 bases lay between the germline ends. The CDR3 is made up of 13 amino acids. The CDR3 protein is CASSFRLNQPQHF. The CDR3 coding sequence is TGTGCCAGCAGTTTCCGACTAAATCAGCCCCAGCATTTT.

This clone was seen more than once but under ten times. The gene calls are TRBV4-2 and TRBJ2-5; possibly TRBD1 for D (6 bases). Trimming removed 3 bases at V and 1 base at J, with 15 bases between. The CDR3 totals 16 residues. Germline CDR1 is LGHNA and CDR2 is YNFKEQ. The CDR3 coding sequence is TGTGCCAGCAGCCACGGTTCACCGACAGGCCAAGAGACCCAGTACTTC. This encodes CASSHGSPTGQETQYF.

The chain uses TRBV7-9 and TRBJ2-1, with TRBD2 identical over 8 bases. The CDR3 has 19 amino acids. Germline assignment: CDR1 SEHNR and CDR2 FQNEAQ (reference sequence). The ends lost 1 base at V and 5 bases at J; junction bases unmatched: 16. The CDR3 sequence is CASSLEGGKREHENNEQFF. The CDR3 DNA sequence: TGTGCCAGCAGCTTAGAGGGGGGGAAGCGGGAGCACGAGAACAATGAGCAGTTCTTC.

The V and J genes are TRBV28 and TRBJ2-1; a weak D match, TRBD1 (5 bases). Between the trimmed V and J ends, which lost 2 bases and 9 bases, there was a span of 26 bases. The CDR3 consists of 18 residues. Germline CDR1 MDHEN, CDR2 SYDVKM. CDR3 DNA: TGTGCCAGCAGTTTAAGGACAAACTCATGGGATTATCTCGGTGAGCAGTTCTTC. This sequence encodes CASSLRTNSWDYLGEQFF. Full variable domain (remainder filled in from reference TRBV28 and TRBJ2-1): DVKVTQSSRYLVKRTGEKVFLECVQDMDHENMFWYRQDPGLGLRLIYFSYDVKMKEKGDIPEGYSVSREKKERFSLILESASTNQTSMYLCASSLRTNSWDYLGEQFFGPGTRLTVL.

The V call is TRBV5-1, the J call TRBJ1-2; D is possibly TRBD1 (6 bases). V lost 4 bases to trimming and J lost 11 bases, with 12 bases between them. Germline V gene sequence: CDR1 SGHRS, CDR2 YFSETQ. The CDR3 is 11 residues long. Here the CDR3 DNA reads TGCGCCAGCAGCCCCGGACAGCTATACACCTTC. Protein product: CASSPGQLYTF.

The chain uses TRBV28 and TRBJ2-2; TRBD2 matches 8 bases. This CDR3 spans 15 amino acids. Trimming took 5 bases from V and 3 from J; bases not matched to a gene: 5. Germline loops: CDR1 MDHEN, CDR2 SYDVKM. CDR3 region: CASSRTSRYTGELFF. The CDR3 DNA reads TGTGCCAGCAGTAGGACTAGCCGATACACCGGGGAGCTGTTTTTT.

This clone was seen more than once but under ten times. This sequence joins TRBV5-1 and TRBJ2-7; maybe TRBD1 (6 bases). Germline CDR1 and CDR2: SGHRS and YFSETQ. The CDR3 totals 15 residues. V lost 1 base and J lost 2, with 13 bases in between. The CDR3 DNA is TGCGCCAGCAGCTTGCAACCCGGGACACCCTACGAGCAGTACTTC. The encoded protein is CASSLQPGTPYEQYF. The full variable domain, its missing parts supplied by reference TRBV5-1 and TRBJ2-7, is KAGVTQTPRYLIKTRGQQVTLSCSPISGHRSVSWYQQTPGQGLQFLFEYFSETQRNKGNFPGRFSGRQFSNSRSEMNVSTLELGDSALYLCASSLQPGTPYEQYFGPGTRLTVT.

This chain joins TRBV5-4 and TRBJ2-3, with D possibly being TRBD1 (6 bases). The CDR3 runs 15 residues. The germline V and J ends were trimmed by 1 base and 5 bases, with 14 bases remaining between them. The germline gives CDR1 SGHNT, CDR2 YYREEE (reference sequence). The CDR3 sequence is CASSLMNREKDTQYF. In nucleotides, the CDR3 is TGTGCCAGCAGCTTGATGAACAGGGAAAAAGATACGCAGTATTTT.

The J gene is TRBJ2-5, the V gene TRBV11-2; 16 positions agree with TRBD2. Germline V gene sequence: CDR1 SGHAT, CDR2 FQNNGV. Trimming at V came to 5 bases and at J to 5 bases, leaving 14 bases not matched to a gene. This CDR3 is 19 amino acids long. CDR3 region: CASSRQEGLAGGPVETQYF. For the CDR3, the DNA is TGTGCCAGCAGCCGACAGGAGGGACTAGCGGGAGGGCCGGTGGAGACCCAGTACTTC.

The rearrangement uses TRBV27 and TRBJ1-2, with 8 bases identical to TRBD1. CDR1 MNHEY and CDR2 SMNVEV come from the germline V gene (reference sequence). The trim removed 6 bases at V and 2 bases at J, leaving 5 bases unmatched. The CDR3 has 14 amino acids. CDR3 nucleotide sequence: TGTGCCAGCAGACCGGACAGGGAGAACTATGGCTACACCTTC. Translating it yields CASRPDRENYGYTF.

The chain uses TRBV28 and TRBJ2-1, with 8 bases that match TRBD2. The V gene end was trimmed by 6 bases and the J gene end by 8 bases; junction bases not matched to a gene: 21. Germline loops: CDR1 MDHEN, CDR2 SYDVKM. The CDR3 runs 18 residues. This CDR3 reads CASSQPRPRAGVFDEQFF. The CDR3 DNA sequence: TGTGCCAGCAGCCAACCCCGCCCTAGAGCGGGAGTTTTCGATGAGCAGTTCTTC.

The rearrangement uses TRBV27 and TRBJ2-1; 10 positions agree with TRBD2. Germline loops: CDR1 MNHEY, CDR2 SMNVEV (reference sequence). J gave up 8 bases and V 5 bases, and 21 bases lay outside the gene matches. The CDR3 runs 19 residues. For the CDR3, the DNA is TGTGCCAGCAGTCTGTCGCGCAGTGTCCTAGCGGGAGTTACCCATGAGCAGTTCTTC. This codes for CASSLSRSVLAGVTHEQFF.

This chain links TRBV7-2 with TRBJ1-1; TRBD1 agrees at 7 bases. With V trimmed by 6 bases and J by 2 bases, 6 bases remained unmatched. Germline CDR1 is SGHTA and CDR2 is FQGNSA. The CDR3 contains 14 residues. This CDR3 is CASSLQGTNTEAFF. CDR3 DNA: TGTGCCAGCAGTCTACAGGGGACTAACACTGAAGCTTTCTTT. Supplemented by reference TRBV7-2 and TRBJ1-1, the full variable domain reads GAGVSQSPSNKVTEKGKDVELRCDPISGHTALYWYRQSLGQGLEFLIYFQGNSAPDKSGLPSDRFSAERTGGSVSTLTIQRTQQEDSAVYLCASSLQGTNTEAFFGQGTRLTVV.

The chain recombines TRBV7-2 with TRBJ2-7; TRBD1 aligns across 11 bases. This CDR3 has 18 residues. After removal of 6 bases from V and 0 bases from J, the junction contained 13 bases not matched to a gene. Germline values: CDR1 SGHTA, CDR2 FQGNSA. The CDR3 nucleotides read TGTGCCAGCAGATCCTGGACAGGGGGCGACTGGATCTCCTACGAGCAGTACTTC. Its protein product is CASRSWTGGDWISYEQYF.

The chain carries TRBV28 and TRBJ2-7; 12 nucleotides agree with TRBD1. The germline gives CDR1 MDHEN, CDR2 SYDVKM. The CDR3 has 16 amino acids. V lost 5 bases and J lost 4; bases outside the gene matches: 9. The CDR3 spells CASSTHPGQGAYEQYF. The CDR3 coding sequence is TGTGCCAGCAGTACCCATCCGGGACAGGGGGCGTACGAGCAGTACTTC.

This clone was seen a few times. The genes are TRBV13 and TRBJ2-3; possibly TRBD2 for D (7 bases). The germline gives CDR1 PRHDT, CDR2 FYEKMQ (reference sequence). The CDR3 has 16 residues. The germline V and J ends were trimmed by 1 base and 1 base, with 12 bases remaining between them. CDR3 bases: TGTGCCAGCAGCTTAGTCGGAGGGGGGGGCACAGATACGCAGTATTTT. Its translation is CASSLVGGGGTDTQYF.